The 6 T cell receptor beta chains reported below all come from one sample, sequenced in a study of Graves' ophthalmopathy and Graves' hyperthyroidism. Amplified material comprised TCR beta CDR3 regions derived from RNA transcripts. RT-PCR with HTBI primers came first, then second-round multiplex PCR. TCRdb re-derived calls from the multiplex PCR reads in MiXCR, one entry per CDR3 protein. Of 580,000 or so distinct CDR3 sequences listed, 35% to 45% were seen once; the top ten hold around 4%. The specimen was peripheral blood or thyroid tissue (not recorded which). These receptor sequences come from an adult man with Graves' hyperthyroidism.

This clonotype came up many times. CDR3 sequence reads: CASGDRAIYGYTF. CDR3 bases: TGTGCCAGCGGGGACAGAGCTATTTATGGCTACACCTTC. This rearrangement joins TRBV19 to TRBJ1-2, with TRBD1 identical over 7 bases. CDR3 length: 13 residues. The germline CDR1 and CDR2 sequences are LNHDA and SQIVND (reference sequence). J was trimmed by 5 bases and V by 9 bases; bases with no gene match: 9.

Only a few counts were recorded for this clonotype. The chain carries TRBV5-6 and TRBJ1-1; a weak D match, TRBD1 (6 bases). The germline V and J ends were trimmed by 0 bases and 0 bases, with 21 bases remaining between them. Germline lookup yields CDR1 SGHDT and CDR2 YYEEEE. The CDR3 is 19 residues long. In DNA form, the CDR3 reads TGTGCCAGCAGCTTGGTGGTTGTTGGGGGGCTGAGGTTGAACACTGAAGCTTTCTTT. The encoded protein is CASSLVVVGGLRLNTEAFF.

V and J are TRBV29-1 and TRBJ2-2; 7 bases align to TRBD2. The CDR3 covers 17 residues. Germline V gene sequence: CDR1 SQVTM, CDR2 ANQGSEA. The CDR3 protein is CSASSVGEGLNTGELFF. DNA of the CDR3: TGCAGTGCCAGCAGCGTAGGGGAGGGCCTGAACACCGGGGAGCTGTTTTTT.

V usage is TRBV7-9 and J usage is TRBJ2-7; 8 nucleotides line up with TRBD2. The CDR3 length is 17 residues. V lost 5 bases to trimming and J lost 7 bases; unmatched junction nucleotides: 19. Germline CDR1 and CDR2: SEHNR and FQNEAQ (reference sequence). The CDR3 sequence is CASSLPSRGGGGDEQYF. CDR3 sequence (DNA): TGTGCCAGCAGCCTCCCTTCCCGGGGGGGAGGTGGTGATGAGCAGTACTTC.

This clonotype was seen only a few times. This may be a read error, as it is one base from a much larger clone. The rearrangement links TRBV6-6 to TRBJ2-5, with D perhaps TRBD1 (5 bases). The V gene lost 6 bases and the J gene lost 6 bases, with 8 bases spanning the gap. CDR3 length: 11 amino acids. Per the germline V gene, CDR1 is MNHNY and CDR2 is SVGAGI (reference sequence). CDR3 loop: CASRTVKTQYF. For the CDR3, the DNA is TGTGCCAGCAGGACAGTTAAGACCCAGTACTTC.

The gene calls are TRBV7-9 and TRBJ1-6; unclear D gene. The V and J ends lost 7 bases and 0 bases respectively, with 1 base between them. The germline CDR1 and CDR2 sequences are SEHNR and FQNEAQ (reference sequence). The CDR3 is 12 amino acids. Written as DNA, the CDR3 is TGTGCCAGCACCTCCTATAATTCACCCCTCCACTTT. Translating it yields CASTSYNSPLHF.